These T cell receptor beta chains were read from a single sample in a study of cytomegalovirus exposure and HLA in healthy donors. Repertoires were generated with immunoSEQ multiplex PCR, while TCRdb's copy carries only in-frame clones and drops some. This sample has 200,000 to 250,000 clones, with approximately 82% found just once. Sequencing was carried out using PBMCs. Source of these receptors: a woman in her thirties or forties in good health and CMV-seronegative. Each CDR3 is given with its conserved first and last residue. A D gene is named only where the DNA matches it firmly. For some rows the clone size is stated as once, few or many, or as a class when expanded; others skip it.

clone size | J gene | V gene | D gene | CDR3 DNA | CDR3 protein
. | TRBJ1-6 | TRBV7-9 | . | TGTGCCAGCAGGGCTGACGGGGGGAGTTCACCCCTCCACTTT | CASRADGGSSPLHF
. | TRBJ1-2 | TRBV29-1 | TRBD1 | TGCAGCGTTCGCCTGACTGTTAGGGACAGGGGGCAAGATGGCTACACCTTC | CSVRLTVRDRGQDGYTF
. | TRBJ2-1 | TRBV15 | TRBD2 | TGTGCCACCAGCAGGAAGAGCGGGGGGGTTATATACAATGAGCAGTTCTTC | CATSRKSGGVIYNEQFF
. | TRBJ2-7 | TRBV29-1 | TRBD2 | TGCAGCGTGAAGATAGCGGGGAGGTCCTACGAGCAGTACTTC | CSVKIAGRSYEQYF
. | TRBJ1-6 | TRBV30 | TRBD1 | TGTGCCTGGAGTGGACAGGGGGATTCACCCCTCCACTTT | CAWSGQGDSPLHF
. | TRBJ1-5 | TRBV4-3 | . | TGCGCCAGCAGCCAAGATTATATGAGTAATCAGCCCCAGCATTTT | CASSQDYMSNQPQHF
. | TRBJ2-3 | TRBV7-9 | TRBD2 | TGTGCCAGCAGCTCCGACCCCCTTAGCGGGGGTTACCGCACAGATACGCAGTATTTT | CASSSDPLSGGYRTDTQYF
. | TRBJ2-1 | TRBV30 | TRBD1 | TGTGCCTGGGGGGACAGGGGAATGGTCTTC | CAWGDRGMVF
. | TRBJ2-7 | TRBV7-2 | TRBD2 | TGTGCCAGCAGCTCCAGACTAGCGGGGACTCGCTACGAGCAGTACTTC | CASSSRLAGTRYEQYF
once | TRBJ1-1 | TRBV10-2 | . | TGCGCCAGCAGTGCTTTCGTGAAGGGGTCTGAAGCTTTCTTT | CASSAFVKGSEAFF
. | TRBJ2-1 | TRBV19 | TRBD1 | TGTGCCAGTAGTAACCGGGACAGGGGAGCCTACAATGAGCAGTTCTTC | CASSNRDRGAYNEQFF
. | TRBJ2-7 | TRBV4-1 | TRBD1 | TGCGCCAGCAGCCGGGACAGTAGCTCCTACGAGCAGTACTTC | CASSRDSSSYEQYF
. | TRBJ2-7 | TRBV7-9 | . | TGTGCCAGCAGCTTAAAAGTGGGCAGCCTCCTCTTTTACGAGCAGTACTTC | CASSLKVGSLLFYEQYF
. | TRBJ1-3 | TRBV5-6 | . | TGTGCCAGCAGCTTTCGGGAAACAGCTGGAAACACCATATATTTT | CASSFRETAGNTIYF
. | TRBJ2-7 | TRBV27 | . | TGTGCCAGCAGTTTTCTTCGGGGCTACGAGCAGTACTTC | CASSFLRGYEQYF
. | TRBJ2-7 | TRBV7-8 | . | TGTGCCAGCAGCTACGGGGGCTACGAGCAGTACTTC | CASSYGGYEQYF
few | TRBJ1-4 | TRBV30 | TRBD1 | TGTGCCTGGAGTGTACTCGGGACAGGGGTTGAAAAACTGTTTTTT | CAWSVLGTGVEKLFF
. | TRBJ2-7 | TRBV7-9 | . | TGTGCCAGCAGCCCGGGGACACTGAGCTCCTACGAGCAGTACTTC | CASSPGTLSSYEQYF
once | TRBJ1-2 | TRBV20-1 | . | TGCAGTGCTAGATATGGGGGCGGCTACACCTTC | CSARYGGGYTF
. | TRBJ2-2 | TRBV4-1 | TRBD2 | TGCGCCAGCAGCCAAGAGTGGGCAAGCGGGGTGAACACCGGGGAGCTGTTTTTT | CASSQEWASGVNTGELFF
. | TRBJ2-7 | TRBV27 | . | TGTGCCAGCAGTTTACGGGGACATCTCTACGAGCAGTACTTC | CASSLRGHLYEQYF
. | TRBJ1-3 | TRBV4-2 | . | TGTGCCAGCAGCCATGAACAGGGACCCCGGGTATTTCCTGGAAACACCATATATTTT | CASSHEQGPRVFPGNTIYF
. | TRBJ2-2 | TRBV13 | TRBD1 | TGTGCCAGCAGCCACAGGGGGGAAAACACCGGGGAGCTGTTTTTT | CASSHRGENTGELFF
few | TRBJ1-1 | TRBV7-6 | . | TGTGCCAGCAGCTTAGGAGGGCGCACTGAAGCTTTCTTT | CASSLGGRTEAFF
. | TRBJ2-6 | TRBV18 | TRBD2 | TGTGCCAGCTCACCATCGGGAGGGGGAACCGGGGCCAACGTCCTGACTTTC | CASSPSGGGTGANVLTF
few | TRBJ1-1 | TRBV5-1 | . | TGCGCCAGCCGAATACAGCTGAACACTGAAGCTTTCTTT | CASRIQLNTEAFF
once | TRBJ2-7 | TRBV4-2 | TRBD1 | TGTGCCAGCAGCCAAACAGGGGGCGCTTATCTCTACGAGCAGTACTTC | CASSQTGGAYLYEQYF
. | TRBJ1-5 | TRBV7-2 | . | TGTGCCAGCAGCCGGACACTTAGCAATCAGCCCCAGCATTTT | CASSRTLSNQPQHF
few | TRBJ1-1 | TRBV6-1 | . | TGTGCCAGCAGTGAACCCGCCAGGCTAACTGAAGCTTTCTTT | CASSEPARLTEAFF
. | TRBJ2-2 | TRBV25-1 | TRBD1 | TGTGCCAGCAGTGATCCGGACAGGCCGAACACCGGGGAGCTGTTTTTT | CASSDPDRPNTGELFF
. | TRBJ1-1 | TRBV10-3 | . | TGTGCCATCAGTGAGTCGAGGGGACAGAACACTGAAGCTTTCTTT | CAISESRGQNTEAFF
. | TRBJ1-3 | TRBV19 | . | TGTGCCAGTAGCCCCGACAGTATACGTGGAAACACCATATATTTT | CASSPDSIRGNTIYF
. | TRBJ2-7 | TRBV11-2 | TRBD1 | TGTGCCAGCAGCTTAGAGGACAGGGACGAGCAGTACTTC | CASSLEDRDEQYF
. | TRBJ1-1 | TRBV4-1 | . | TGCGCCAGCAGCCCGAATGGCAGGACTGAAGCTTTCTTT | CASSPNGRTEAFF
. | TRBJ1-2 | TRBV2 | . | TGTGCCAGCATCATCCGTACGGATGGCTACACCTTC | CASIIRTDGYTF
once | TRBJ1-1 | TRBV7-3 | TRBD1 | TGTGCCAGCAGCTTAGGCTACAGGGGAAGCACTGAAGCTTTCTTT | CASSLGYRGSTEAFF
. | TRBJ2-5 | TRBV6-1 | TRBD2 | TGTGCCAGCAGTGAAGTAGCGGGGAACCAAGAGACCCAGTACTTC | CASSEVAGNQETQYF
. | TRBJ1-4 | TRBV7-2 | . | TGTGCCAGCAGCTTGGCCGCAGGGATCGTGCCTAATGAAAAACTGTTTTTT | CASSLAAGIVPNEKLFF
. | TRBJ2-1 | TRBV7-2 | TRBD2 | TGTGCCAGCAAGGAGGTCCGGGGGGGGGCGGGGGAGCAGTTCTTC | CASKEVRGGAGEQFF
. | TRBJ1-6 | TRBV11-2 | . | TGTGCCAGCAGCTTAGACGGGGGTGTATCACCCCTCCACTTT | CASSLDGGVSPLHF
few | TRBJ1-5 | TRBV28 | . | TGTGCCAGCAGTTTGGGGGGGAGCAATCAGCCCCAGCATTTT | CASSLGGSNQPQHF
. | TRBJ1-1 | TRBV6-5 | . | TGTGCCAGCAGTCCGCAGGGGAGCACTGAAGCTTTCTTT | CASSPQGSTEAFF
. | TRBJ1-4 | TRBV7-9 | TRBD1 | TGTGCCAGCAGCTTAGGGACAGGGGGCGCTTTCTCCGAAAAACTGTTTTTT | CASSLGTGGAFSEKLFF
. | TRBJ1-4 | TRBV9 | TRBD1 | TGTGCCAGCAGCGCAGGACAGGGGACTACTAATGAAAAACTGTTTTTT | CASSAGQGTTNEKLFF
. | TRBJ2-1 | TRBV30 | TRBD2 | TGTGCCTGGGTAGCGGGGGGCAGCTCCTACAATGAGCAGTTCTTC | CAWVAGGSSYNEQFF
. | TRBJ2-7 | TRBV7-8 | . | TGTGCCAGCAGCCCTAGAGAGTACTACGAGCAGTACTTC | CASSPREYYEQYF
. | TRBJ2-1 | TRBV25-1 | TRBD2 | TGTGCCAGCAGTGACTGGACTAGCGGGACCTACAATGAGCAGTTCTTC | CASSDWTSGTYNEQFF